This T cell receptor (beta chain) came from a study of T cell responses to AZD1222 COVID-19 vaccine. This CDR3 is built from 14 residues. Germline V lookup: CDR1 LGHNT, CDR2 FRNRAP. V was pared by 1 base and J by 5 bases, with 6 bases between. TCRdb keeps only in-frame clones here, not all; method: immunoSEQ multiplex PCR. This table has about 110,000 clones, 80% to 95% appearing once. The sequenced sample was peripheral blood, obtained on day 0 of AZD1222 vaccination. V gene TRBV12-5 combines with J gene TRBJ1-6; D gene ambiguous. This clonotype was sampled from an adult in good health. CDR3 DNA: TGTGCTAGTGGTTTGGGGCAGGATAATTCACCCCTCCACTTT. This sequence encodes CASGLGQDNSPLHF.